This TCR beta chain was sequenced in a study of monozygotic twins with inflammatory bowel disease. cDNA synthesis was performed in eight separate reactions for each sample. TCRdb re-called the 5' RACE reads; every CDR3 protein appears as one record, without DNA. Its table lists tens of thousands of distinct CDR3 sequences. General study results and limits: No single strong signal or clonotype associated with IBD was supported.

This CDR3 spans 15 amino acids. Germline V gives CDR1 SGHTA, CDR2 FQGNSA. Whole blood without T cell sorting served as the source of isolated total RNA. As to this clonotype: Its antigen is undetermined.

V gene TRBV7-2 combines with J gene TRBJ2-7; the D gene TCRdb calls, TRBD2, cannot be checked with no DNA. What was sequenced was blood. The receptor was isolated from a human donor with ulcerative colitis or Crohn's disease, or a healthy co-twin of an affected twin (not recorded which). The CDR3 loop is CASSFASGGEYEQYF.